The next 20 T cell receptor beta chains were all read from a single sample in a study of OX40 agonist ivuxolimab in advanced cancers. Profiled with immunoSEQ multiplex PCR; TCRdb holds only in-frame clones, not every one. The sample has 100,000 to 110,000 clones; around 93% are singletons. Here the sequenced sample was CD4+ or CD8+ T cells sorted from blood, taken in a trial of the OX40 agonist ivuxolimab. The receptors stem from an adult with an advanced solid tumor such as melanoma, head and neck, liver or kidney cancer.

This sequence joins TRBV5-8 and TRBJ2-4, with D perhaps TRBD1 or TRBD2 (6 bases each). Germline assignment: CDR1 SGHTS and CDR2 YDEGEE. The CDR3 loop spans 17 amino acids. Trimming removed 5 bases from V and 0 bases from J, with 18 bases in between. In nucleotides, the CDR3 is TGTGCCAGCAGGCCATTCCAGGGGACTCTAGCCAAAAACATTCAGTACTTC. As protein: CASRPFQGTLAKNIQYF. The full variable domain, in which reference TRBV5-8 and TRBJ2-4 provide the parts outside the CDR3, is EAGVTQSPTHLIKTRGQQATLRCSPISGHTSVYWYQQALGLGLQFLLWYDEGEERNRGNFPPRFSGRQFPNYSSELNVNALELEDSALYLCASRPFQGTLAKNIQYFGAGTRLSVL.

V is TRBV4-3 and J is TRBJ1-2; 11 bases align to TRBD1. Germline V gene sequence: CDR1 LGHNA, CDR2 YSLEER. This CDR3 has 15 amino acids. The J segment lost 5 bases and the V segment lost 4 bases, leaving 6 bases of the junction unmatched. The chain's CDR3 is CASSPWTGGGYGYTF. The CDR3 DNA is TGCGCCAGCAGCCCTTGGACAGGGGGCGGATATGGCTACACCTTC.

This clone appeared a single time. V is TRBV5-8 and J is TRBJ1-1; 8 nucleotides match TRBD1. Germline V gene data show CDR1 as SGHTS and CDR2 as YDEGEE. The CDR3 totals 13 residues. J lost 6 bases, V lost 5 bases, and 6 bases had no gene match. CDR3 protein: CASRYDRGAEAFF. In DNA, the CDR3 is TGTGCCAGCAGATACGACAGGGGCGCTGAAGCTTTCTTT.

The rearrangement joins TRBV5-8 to TRBJ2-2; D ambiguous. The V end was cut by 4 bases, the J end by 4 bases, with 17 bases between. Looked up from germline, CDR1 is SGHTS and CDR2 is YDEGEE. This CDR3 has 16 residues. CDR3 sequence reads: CASSTPGLRLTGELFF. The CDR3 DNA reads as TGTGCCAGCAGCACCCCCGGGCTCCGCCTCACCGGGGAGCTGTTTTTT.

The chain links TRBV13 to TRBJ2-5, with TRBD1 matching 7 bases. V trimming: 1 base; J trimming: 5 bases; junction bases outside the gene matches: 7. The CDR3 contains 15 residues. Germline V gives CDR1 PRHDT, CDR2 FYEKMQ (reference sequence). Here the CDR3 reads CASSLVTGTAETQYF. Written as DNA, the CDR3 is TGTGCCAGCAGCTTAGTAACGGGGACAGCGGAGACCCAGTACTTC.

V usage is TRBV7-2 and J usage is TRBJ1-1, with TRBD1 matching 8 bases. With V trimmed by 8 bases and J by 1 base, 6 bases remained unmatched. The CDR3 spans 14 residues. Germline values: CDR1 SGHTA, CDR2 FQGNSA. The CDR3 reads CASHKTGANTEAFF. As DNA, the CDR3 is TGTGCCAGCCATAAGACAGGGGCGAACACTGAAGCTTTCTTT.

The V gene is TRBV11-2, the J gene TRBJ1-4, with D unclear. This CDR3 is 15 amino acids long. Germline V gives CDR1 SGHAT, CDR2 FQNNGV. V was shortened by 1 base and J by 4 bases, with 10 bases between the two germline ends. Here the CDR3 DNA reads TGTGCCAGCAGCTTAGTTGGGGTCGGTAATGAAAAACTGTTTTTT. It codes for CASSLVGVGNEKLFF.

The chain combines TRBV15 with TRBJ1-5; possibly TRBD1 for D (6 bases). The CDR3 totals 16 residues. The germline V gene has CDR1 LNHNV and CDR2 YYDKDF (reference sequence). Trimming removed 4 bases from V and 1 base from J, with 14 bases in between. The CDR3 loop is CATSTGVLLSNQPQHF. CDR3 coding DNA: TGTGCCACCAGCACAGGGGTACTCTTAAGCAATCAGCCCCAGCATTTT.

V usage is TRBV28 and J usage is TRBJ1-5; perhaps TRBD1 as D (5 bases). The CDR3 is 17 residues long. V lost 2 bases, J lost 0 bases, and 14 bases lay in between. The germline V gene encodes CDR1 MDHEN and CDR2 SYDVKM. The CDR3 DNA sequence: TGTGCCAGCAGTTTAAGAGAGGGGATTGTTAGCAATCAGCCCCAGCATTTT. It yields the protein CASSLREGIVSNQPQHF.

The chain is built from TRBV7-6 and TRBJ2-5; no firm D call. The assigned J gene may be wrong: the sequence end matches TRBJ2-7 better. CDR1 is SGHVS, CDR2 FNYEAQ, per germline. The CDR3 sequence is 12 residues long. CDR3 bases: TGTGCCAGCAGCTTAAACAGACACGAGCAGTACTTC. Translating gives CASSLNRHEQYF.

This chain joins TRBV19 and TRBJ2-5; 9 nucleotides agree with TRBD1. V was clipped by 5 bases and J by 4 bases; unmatched bases: 11. This CDR3 spans 16 amino acids. Germline V gene sequence: CDR1 LNHDA, CDR2 SQIVND (reference sequence). The CDR3 DNA reads TGTGCCAGTAGTCATCCCGGTACAGGGGGCGGAGAGACCCAGTACTTC. This translates into CASSHPGTGGGETQYF. Full variable domain (rest looked up from reference TRBV19 and TRBJ2-5): DGGITQSPKYLFRKEGQNVTLSCEQNLNHDAMYWYRQDPGQGLRLIYYSQIVNDFQKGDIAEGYSVSREKKESFPLTVTSAQKNPTAFYLCASSHPGTGGGETQYFGPGTRLLVL.

The CDR3 loop is CATQPQANTGELFF. The CDR3 coding sequence is TGTGCCACCCAACCACAGGCTAACACCGGGGAGCTGTTTTTT. V gene TRBV2 combines with J gene TRBJ2-2; D might be TRBD1 (5 bases). Germline loops: CDR1 SNHLY, CDR2 FYNNEI. The length of the CDR3 is 14 residues. Trimming stripped 10 bases from V and 2 bases from J, with 14 bases between.

V and J are TRBV20-1 and TRBJ2-7, with D perhaps TRBD1 (6 bases). Germline V lookup: CDR1 DFQATT, CDR2 SNEGSKA (reference sequence). Trimming pared 6 bases from V and 7 bases from J, leaving 13 bases between. CDR3 length: 11 residues. The CDR3 sequence is CSARQDREQYF. The DNA of the CDR3 is TGCAGTGCAAGACAGGATCGGGAGCAGTACTTC.

The chain recombines TRBV5-6 with TRBJ2-7; 11 positions agree with TRBD2. V was clipped by 0 bases and J by 0 bases; unmatched bases: 11. This CDR3 comprises 19 residues. From germline, CDR1 is SGHDT and CDR2 YYEEEE. The CDR3 is CASSLGPGLAAPSSYEQYF. CDR3 bases: TGTGCCAGCAGCTTGGGCCCGGGACTAGCGGCTCCGAGCTCCTACGAGCAGTACTTC. The full variable domain, in which reference TRBV5-6 and TRBJ2-7 provide the parts outside the CDR3, is DAGVTQSPTHLIKTRGQQVTLRCSPKSGHDTVSWYQQALGQGPQFIFQYYEEEERQRGNFPDRFSGHQFPNYSSELNVNALLLGDSALYLCASSLGPGLAAPSSYEQYFGPGTRLTVT.

The chain uses TRBV5-1 and TRBJ1-1; 7 bases fit TRBD1. V lost 0 bases to trimming and J lost 1 base; unmatched junction nucleotides: 6. Germline V CDR1 and CDR2: SGHRS, YFSETQ. This CDR3 spans 16 amino acids. The CDR3 here is CASSLDNRGSNTEAFF. The CDR3 DNA reads TGCGCCAGCAGCTTGGATAACAGGGGATCGAACACTGAAGCTTTCTTT.

This clone was found once. The chain joins TRBV18 to TRBJ1-1; possible D gene TRBD1, 6 bases. This CDR3 comprises 17 residues. Trimming cost V 3 bases and J 5 bases, with 22 bases left between them. CDR1 is KGHSH and CDR2 is LQKENI in the germline V gene. The CDR3 nucleotides are TGTGCCAGCTCACCCGCGGGACACCACTCAAGGGGAACTGAAGCTTTCTTT. Its protein product is CASSPAGHHSRGTEAFF.

The chain couples TRBV19 to TRBJ2-7; 7 positions match TRBD1. Germline V CDR1 and CDR2: LNHDA, SQIVND (reference sequence). The CDR3 loop spans 13 amino acids. CDR3 DNA sequence: TGTGCAAGTCTGGACAGGATCTCCTACGAGCAGTACTTC. Translated, it gives CASLDRISYEQYF.

This sequence joins TRBV20-1 and TRBJ1-2, with D hard to call. Germline CDR1 is DFQATT and CDR2 is SNEGSKA (reference sequence). This CDR3 is built from 8 residues. CDR3 nucleotides: TGCAGGGGTCGAGGCTACACCTTC. Translated: CRGRGYTF.

The rearrangement links TRBV6-1 to TRBJ2-2; D call uncertain. V was trimmed by 8 bases and J by 5 bases, leaving 12 bases between them. Germline V gene lookup returns CDR1 MNHNS and CDR2 SASEGT. CDR3 length: 13 amino acids. The CDR3 loop is CASRVPGTGELFF. DNA for the CDR3: TGTGCCAGCCGTGTACCAGGAACCGGGGAGCTGTTTTTT.

The chain combines TRBV7-2 with TRBJ2-2; no definite D call. Trimming took off 2 bases at V and 1 base at J, with 5 bases between the two ends. Germline CDR1 is SGHTA and CDR2 is FQGNSA. The CDR3 runs to 14 residues. As DNA, the CDR3 is TGTGCCAGCAGCTTAACTTTGAACACCGGGGAGCTGTTTTTT. Its protein is CASSLTLNTGELFF.